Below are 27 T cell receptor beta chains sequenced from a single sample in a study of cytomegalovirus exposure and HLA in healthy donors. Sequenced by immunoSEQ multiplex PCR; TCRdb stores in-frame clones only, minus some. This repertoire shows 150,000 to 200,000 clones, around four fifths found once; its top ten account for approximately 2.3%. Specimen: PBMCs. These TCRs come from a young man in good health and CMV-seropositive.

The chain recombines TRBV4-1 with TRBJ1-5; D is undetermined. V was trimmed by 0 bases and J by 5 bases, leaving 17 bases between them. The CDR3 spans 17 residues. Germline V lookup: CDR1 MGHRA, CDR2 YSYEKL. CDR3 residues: CASSQDEWTGRHQPQHF. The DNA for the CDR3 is TGCGCCAGCAGCCAAGATGAATGGACTGGACGACATCAGCCCCAGCATTTT.

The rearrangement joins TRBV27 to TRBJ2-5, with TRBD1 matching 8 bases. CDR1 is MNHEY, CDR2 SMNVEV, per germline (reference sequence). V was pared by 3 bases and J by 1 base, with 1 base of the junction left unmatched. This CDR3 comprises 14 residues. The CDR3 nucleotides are TGTGCCAGCAGTTTGGGGACAGGCCAAGAGACCCAGTACTTC. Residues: CASSLGTGQETQYF.

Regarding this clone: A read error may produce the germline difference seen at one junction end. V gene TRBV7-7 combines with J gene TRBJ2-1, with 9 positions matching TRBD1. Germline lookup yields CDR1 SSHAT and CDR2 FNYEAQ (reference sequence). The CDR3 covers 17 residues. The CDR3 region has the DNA TGTGCTAGCAGCTTACCGTCCCGGGACAGGGCTGGTAGTAGGGAGTTCTTC. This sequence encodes CASSLPSRDRAGSREFF. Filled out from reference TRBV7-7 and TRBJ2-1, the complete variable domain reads GAGVSQSPRYKVTKRGQDVTLRCDPISSHATLYWYQQALGQGPEFLTYFNYEAQPDKSGLPSDRFSAERPEGSISTLTIQRTEQRDSAMYRCASSLPSRDRAGSREFFGPGTRLTVL.

Here the CDR3 reads CASSYHEAGLEQYF. CDR3 coding DNA: TGTGCCAGCAGCTACCACGAGGCGGGGCTCGAGCAGTACTTC. The chain is built from TRBV11-3 and TRBJ2-7; D is perhaps TRBD2 (6 bases). In germline, CDR1 is SGHNT, CDR2 YENEEA. V dropped 4 bases and J dropped 6 bases, with 16 bases sitting between them. There are 14 residues in the CDR3. Full variable domain (outside the CDR3, taken from reference TRBV11-3 and TRBJ2-7): EAGVVQSPRYKIIEKKQPVAFWCNPISGHNTLYWYLQNLGQGPELLIRYENEEAVDDSQLPKDRFSAERLKGVDSTLKIQPAELGDSAVYLCASSYHEAGLEQYFGPGTRLTVT.

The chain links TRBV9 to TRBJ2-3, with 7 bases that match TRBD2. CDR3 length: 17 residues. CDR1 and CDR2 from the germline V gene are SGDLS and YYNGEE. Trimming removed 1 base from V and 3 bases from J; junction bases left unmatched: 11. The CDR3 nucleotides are TGTGCCAGCAGCGTAACGGGGGAGCTGGGGGGGACAGATACGCAGTATTTT. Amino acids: CASSVTGELGGTDTQYF.

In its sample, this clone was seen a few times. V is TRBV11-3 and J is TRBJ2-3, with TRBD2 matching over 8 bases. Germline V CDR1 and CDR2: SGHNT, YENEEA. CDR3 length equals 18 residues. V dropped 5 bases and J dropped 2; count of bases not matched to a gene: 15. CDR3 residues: CASSTTTSISGDTDTQYF. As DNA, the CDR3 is TGTGCCAGCAGCACCACCACTAGTATTAGCGGGGACACAGATACGCAGTATTTT. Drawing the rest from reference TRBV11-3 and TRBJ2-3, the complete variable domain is EAGVVQSPRYKIIEKKQPVAFWCNPISGHNTLYWYLQNLGQGPELLIRYENEEAVDDSQLPKDRFSAERLKGVDSTLKIQPAELGDSAVYLCASSTTTSISGDTDTQYFGPGTRLTVL.

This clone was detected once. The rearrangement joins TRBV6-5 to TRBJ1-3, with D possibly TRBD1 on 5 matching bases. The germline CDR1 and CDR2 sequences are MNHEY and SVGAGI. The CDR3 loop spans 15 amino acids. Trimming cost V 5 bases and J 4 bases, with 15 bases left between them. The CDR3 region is CASSPLGKGGNTIYF. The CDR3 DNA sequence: TGTGCCAGCAGTCCCCTAGGAAAGGGGGGAAACACCATATATTTT.

The CDR3 region is CASSLPPHEQYF. The CDR3 DNA reads TGTGCCAGTAGTCTCCCTCCCCACGAGCAGTACTTC. This sequence joins TRBV19 and TRBJ2-7; no reliable D call. The V end was cut by 5 bases, the J end by 5 bases, with 10 bases between. Germline V lookup: CDR1 LNHDA, CDR2 SQIVND (reference sequence). This CDR3 comprises 12 residues.

This chain's CDR3 is CASSPWRGRRETQYF. Written as DNA, the CDR3 is TGTGCCAGCAGCCCATGGCGGGGGAGGCGGGAGACCCAGTACTTC. V gene TRBV5-6 combines with J gene TRBJ2-5; 7 nucleotides match TRBD2. Germline CDR1 is SGHDT and CDR2 is YYEEEE. V lost 4 bases to trimming and J lost 5 bases; unmatched junction nucleotides: 11. The CDR3 contains 15 residues.

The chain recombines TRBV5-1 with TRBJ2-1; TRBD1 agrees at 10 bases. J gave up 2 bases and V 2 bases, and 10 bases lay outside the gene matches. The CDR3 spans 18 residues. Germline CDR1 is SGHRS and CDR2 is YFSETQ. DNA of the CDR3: TGCGCCAGCAGCTTCTTACTCAGACAGGGGGCGGCCTACAATGAGCAGTTCTTC. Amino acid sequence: CASSFLLRQGAAYNEQFF.

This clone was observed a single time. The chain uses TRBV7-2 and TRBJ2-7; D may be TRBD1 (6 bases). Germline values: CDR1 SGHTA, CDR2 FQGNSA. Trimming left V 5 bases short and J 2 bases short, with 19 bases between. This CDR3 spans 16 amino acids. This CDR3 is CASSIVQGRIPYEQYF. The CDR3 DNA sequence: TGTGCCAGCAGCATAGTACAGGGTAGGATCCCCTACGAGCAGTACTTC.

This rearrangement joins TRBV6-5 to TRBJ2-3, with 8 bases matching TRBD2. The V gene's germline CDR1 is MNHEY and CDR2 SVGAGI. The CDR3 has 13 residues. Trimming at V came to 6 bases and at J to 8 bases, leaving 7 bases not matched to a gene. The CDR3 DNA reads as TGTGCCAGCAGGTCGGGGGGGCGGGGTACGCAGTATTTT. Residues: CASRSGGRGTQYF.

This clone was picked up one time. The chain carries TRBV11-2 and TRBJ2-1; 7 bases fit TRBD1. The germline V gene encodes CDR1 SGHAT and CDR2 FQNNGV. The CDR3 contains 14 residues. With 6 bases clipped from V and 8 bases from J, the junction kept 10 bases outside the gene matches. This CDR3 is CASSPDRRFDEQFF. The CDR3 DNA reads TGTGCCAGCAGTCCGGACAGGAGGTTCGATGAGCAGTTCTTC. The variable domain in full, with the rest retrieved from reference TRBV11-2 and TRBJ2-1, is EAGVAQSPRYKIIEKRQSVAFWCNPISGHATLYWYQQILGQGPKLLIQFQNNGVVDDSQLPKDRFSAERLKGVDSTLKIQPAKLEDSAVYLCASSPDRRFDEQFFGPGTRLTVL.

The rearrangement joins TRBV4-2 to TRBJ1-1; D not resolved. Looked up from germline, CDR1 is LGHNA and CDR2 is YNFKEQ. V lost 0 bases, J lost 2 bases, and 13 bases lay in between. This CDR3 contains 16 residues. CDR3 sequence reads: CASSQDSGLGNTEAFF. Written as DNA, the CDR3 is TGTGCCAGCAGCCAAGATTCTGGGCTGGGCAACACTGAAGCTTTCTTT.

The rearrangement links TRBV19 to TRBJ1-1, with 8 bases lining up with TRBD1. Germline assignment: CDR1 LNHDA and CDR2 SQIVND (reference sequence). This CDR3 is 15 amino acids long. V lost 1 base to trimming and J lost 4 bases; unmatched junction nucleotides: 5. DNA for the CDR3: TGTGCCAGTAGTATAGCAGGACAGGGAAGCACTGAAGCTTTCTTT. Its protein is CASSIAGQGSTEAFF.

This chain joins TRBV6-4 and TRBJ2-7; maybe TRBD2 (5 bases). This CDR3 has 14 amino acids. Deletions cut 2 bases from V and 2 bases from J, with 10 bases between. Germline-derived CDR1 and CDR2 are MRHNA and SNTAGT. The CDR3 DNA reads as TGTGCCAGCAGTGACGGGAGCCGACCCTACGAGCAGTACTTC. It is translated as CASSDGSRPYEQYF.

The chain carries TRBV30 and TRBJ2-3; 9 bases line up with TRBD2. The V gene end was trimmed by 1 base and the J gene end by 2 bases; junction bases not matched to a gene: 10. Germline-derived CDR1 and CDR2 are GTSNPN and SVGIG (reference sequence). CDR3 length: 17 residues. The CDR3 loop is CAWSAWGAGGITDTQYF. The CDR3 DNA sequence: TGTGCCTGGAGTGCCTGGGGAGCGGGGGGTATCACAGATACGCAGTATTTT.

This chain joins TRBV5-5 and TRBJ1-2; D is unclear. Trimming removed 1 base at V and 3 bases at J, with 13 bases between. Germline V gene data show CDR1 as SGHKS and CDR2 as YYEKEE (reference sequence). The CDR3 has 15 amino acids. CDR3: CASSLSVRADYGYTF. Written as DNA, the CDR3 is TGTGCCAGCAGCTTGAGCGTCAGAGCGGACTATGGCTACACCTTC. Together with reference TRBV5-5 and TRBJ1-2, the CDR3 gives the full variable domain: DAGVTQSPTHLIKTRGQQVTLRCSPISGHKSVSWYQQVLGQGPQFIFQYYEKEERGRGNFPDRFSARQFPNYSSELNVNALLLGDSALYLCASSLSVRADYGYTFGSGTRLTVV.

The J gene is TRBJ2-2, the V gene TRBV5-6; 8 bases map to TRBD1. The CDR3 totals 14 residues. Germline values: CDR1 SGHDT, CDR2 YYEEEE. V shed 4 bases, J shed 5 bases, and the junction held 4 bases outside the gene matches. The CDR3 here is CASSRGQVTGELFF. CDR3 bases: TGTGCCAGCAGCAGGGGACAGGTTACCGGGGAGCTGTTTTTT.

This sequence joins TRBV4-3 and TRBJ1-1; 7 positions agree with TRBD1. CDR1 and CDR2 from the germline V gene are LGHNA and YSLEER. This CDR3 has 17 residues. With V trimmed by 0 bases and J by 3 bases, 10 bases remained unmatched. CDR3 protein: CASSQDPQGDWDTEAFF. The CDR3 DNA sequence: TGCGCCAGCAGCCAAGACCCCCAGGGGGACTGGGACACTGAAGCTTTCTTT.

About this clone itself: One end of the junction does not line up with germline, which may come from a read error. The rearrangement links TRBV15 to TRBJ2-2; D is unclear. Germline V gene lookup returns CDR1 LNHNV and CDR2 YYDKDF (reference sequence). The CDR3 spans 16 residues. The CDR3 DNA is TGTGCCACCAGAAGAGGTGGCCTAGAAAGGTCTGGGGAGCTGTTTTTT. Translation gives CATRRGGLERSGELFF.

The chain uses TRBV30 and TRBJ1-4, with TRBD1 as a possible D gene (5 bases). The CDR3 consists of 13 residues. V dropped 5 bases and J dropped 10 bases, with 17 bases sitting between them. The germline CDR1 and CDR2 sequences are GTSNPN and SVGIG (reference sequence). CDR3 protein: CAWGGSQKGKLFF. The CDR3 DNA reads TGTGCCTGGGGGGGGTCCCAAAAAGGAAAACTGTTTTTT. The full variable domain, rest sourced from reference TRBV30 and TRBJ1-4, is SQTIHQWPATLVQPVGSPLSLECTVEGTSNPNLYWYRQAAGRGLQLLFYSVGIGQISSEVPQNLSASRPQDRQFILSSKKLLLSDSGFYLCAWGGSQKGKLFFGSGTQLSVL.

CDR3 sequence: CASNRLPRGAGQPQHF. CDR3 bases: TGCGCCAGCAACCGCTTGCCTCGGGGGGCCGGTCAGCCCCAGCATTTT. V usage is TRBV10-1 and J usage is TRBJ1-5; possible D gene TRBD1, 6 bases. The V gene's germline CDR1 is WNHNN and CDR2 SYGVQD (reference sequence). This CDR3 has 16 amino acids. Trimming pared 7 bases from V and 6 bases from J, leaving 22 bases between.

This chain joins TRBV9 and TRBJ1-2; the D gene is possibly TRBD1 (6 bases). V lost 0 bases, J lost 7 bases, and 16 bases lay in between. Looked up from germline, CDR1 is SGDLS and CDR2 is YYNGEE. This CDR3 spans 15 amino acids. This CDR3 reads CASSVGGGPQGGYTF. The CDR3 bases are TGTGCCAGCAGCGTAGGGGGGGGGCCCCAAGGTGGCTACACCTTC.

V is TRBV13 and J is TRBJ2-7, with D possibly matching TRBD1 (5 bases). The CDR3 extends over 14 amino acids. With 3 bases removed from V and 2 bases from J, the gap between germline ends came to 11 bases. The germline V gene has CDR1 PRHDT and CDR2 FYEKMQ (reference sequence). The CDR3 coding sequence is TGTGCCAGCAGCTTTATGGGGCGAGCCTACGAGCAGTACTTC. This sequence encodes CASSFMGRAYEQYF.

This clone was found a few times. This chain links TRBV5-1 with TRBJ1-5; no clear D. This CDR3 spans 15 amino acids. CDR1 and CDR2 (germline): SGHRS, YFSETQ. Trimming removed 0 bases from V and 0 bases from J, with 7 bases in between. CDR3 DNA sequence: TGCGCCAGCAGCTTGGATCCACTTAGCAATCAGCCCCAGCATTTT. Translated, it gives CASSLDPLSNQPQHF.

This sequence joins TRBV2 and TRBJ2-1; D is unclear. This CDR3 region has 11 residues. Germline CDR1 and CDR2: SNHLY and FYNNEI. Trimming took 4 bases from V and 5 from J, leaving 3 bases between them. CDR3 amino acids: CASSADNEQFF. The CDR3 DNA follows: TGTGCCAGCAGTGCCGACAATGAGCAGTTCTTC.